Listed below are T cell receptor beta chains from one sample, sequenced in a study of identical twins. Each CDR3 protein is one row after TCRdb ran MiXCR on the 5' RACE reads. Of roughly 720,000 distinct CDR3 sequences in the sample, 18% are singletons; the top ten hold over 10%. The same sample was also used in a study of T cells expressing NK-cell markers.

Sequencing input: PBMCs. Receptors were obtained from a woman under 30 in good health. Both conserved end residues are part of each CDR3. Fields, in order: V gene, J gene, CDR3 protein.

TRBV5-1	TRBJ2-7	CASSFGGQGAREQYF
TRBV18	TRBJ1-1	CASSPAGDAFF
TRBV11-2	TRBJ2-3	CASTSGGSPDTQYF
TRBV3-1	TRBJ2-5	CASSQGGRDSETQYF
TRBV20-1	TRBJ1-4	CSARGGQGMIF
TRBV6-1	TRBJ2-1	CASSGPGTGSFNEQFF
TRBV29-1	TRBJ2-1	CSVEAGYSYNEQFF
TRBV5-6	TRBJ2-7	CASSHVSRAYEQYF
TRBV27	TRBJ2-7	CASSLLRGVAGEQYF
TRBV29-1	TRBJ1-1	CSVVGQMNTEAFF
TRBV27	TRBJ2-6	CASSSLVGQTGANVLTF
TRBV12-3/TRBV12-4	TRBJ1-6	CASSLPGSPLHF
TRBV7-2	TRBJ2-7	CASTPWQDNSYEQYF
TRBV6-5	TRBJ2-5	CASSYSIRAGGEKETQYF
TRBV5-1	TRBJ1-1	CASWDSLGTEAFF
TRBV20-1	TRBJ2-7	CSARGTEGDRTSYEQYF
TRBV15	TRBJ1-2	CATSRGMDANYGYTF
TRBV6-5	TRBJ1-1	CASSWTRGTEAFF
TRBV15	TRBJ2-7	CATSRSWDYSYEQYF
TRBV29-1	TRBJ1-3	CGVDSAGDTIYF
TRBV7-9	TRBJ2-7	CASSPVPAGAYKQYF
TRBV6-1	TRBJ2-5	CASNHGGGGRETQYF
TRBV12-3/TRBV12-4	TRBJ2-3	CASRPQGLLTDTQYF
TRBV18	TRBJ2-7	CASSPNQYEQYF
TRBV12-3/TRBV12-4	TRBJ1-1	CATSPGLGNTEAFF
TRBV20-1	TRBJ2-3	CSAFRLTGGTDTQYF
TRBV5-1	TRBJ1-1	CASSIATWTERTEAFF
TRBV7-8	TRBJ2-1	CASSSAEGHGEFSEQFF
TRBV12-3/TRBV12-4	TRBJ1-5	CASTEGARPQHF
TRBV27	TRBJ2-7	CASSLLQGGEQYF
TRBV2	TRBJ2-3	CASAGTSELTTDTQYF
TRBV7-9	TRBJ1-1	CASSFLGHPNTEAFF
TRBV5-1	TRBJ2-5	CASSYRSSETQYF
TRBV5-1	TRBJ1-1	CASSISQGADTEAFF
TRBV30	TRBJ2-2	CAWKREGRHGELFF
TRBV12-3/TRBV12-4	TRBJ1-1	CASRTFATEAFF
TRBV12-5	TRBJ1-1	CASGLVSGTPIEAFF
TRBV12-3/TRBV12-4	TRBJ2-5	CASSLDSETQYF
TRBV7-6	TRBJ2-3	CASSFSGGLGTDTQYF
TRBV7-9	TRBJ2-5	CASSLTGGTRQETQYF
TRBV5-4	TRBJ2-1	CASSFRDLLRDEQFF
TRBV7-2	TRBJ2-3	CASRRDRGTDTQYF